The 32 T cell receptor beta chains below come from one sample, sequenced in a study of CD4 T cells in relation to SARS-CoV-2 and coronaviruses. Sequenced by immunoSEQ multiplex PCR; TCRdb stores in-frame clones only, minus some. The repertoire includes approximately 25,000 clones, around four fifths of them detected once, and around 19% sits in the top ten. These receptors are not linked to any known antigen. Unexposed donor CD4+ T cells date from about 2011-2018, before the COVID-19 pandemic. CD4+ T cells were isolated from the cells after about nine days of culture. Sequencing was done on a sample of CD4+ T cells from PBMCs, cultured in vitro. These receptors originate from a human donor in good health.

The chain has TRBV5-1 and TRBJ2-1, with D perhaps matching TRBD2 (5 bases). Trimming cost V 5 bases and J 5 bases, with 11 bases left between them. The CDR3 is 13 amino acids. The germline CDR1 and CDR2 sequences are SGHRS and YFSETQ. The CDR3 reads CASSGGADNEQFF. CDR3 bases: TGCGCCAGCAGTGGAGGAGCAGACAATGAGCAGTTCTTC.

The rearrangement uses TRBV7-3 and TRBJ1-1, with D hard to call. Trimming cost V 3 bases and J 1 base, with 12 bases left between them. The CDR3 contains 15 residues. Germline CDR1 and CDR2: SGHTA and FQGTGA. This chain's CDR3 is CASSFSGRQNTEAFF. In nucleotides, the CDR3 is TGTGCCAGCAGCTTCAGTGGGCGGCAGAACACTGAAGCTTTCTTT.

This chain connects TRBV5-1 to TRBJ2-3, with D perhaps TRBD1 (6 bases). This CDR3 is 14 amino acids long. Germline CDR1 and CDR2: SGHRS and YFSETQ. V was shortened by 4 bases and J by 10 bases, with 19 bases between the two germline ends. For the CDR3, the DNA is TGCGCCAGCAGCATACAATCAGGACAGTCCGCGCAGTATTTT. It yields the protein CASSIQSGQSAQYF.

The table lists this clone with a count of one. The chain has TRBV5-1 and TRBJ1-1; 7 bases match TRBD1. The CDR3 is 14 amino acids. The V gene's germline CDR1 is SGHRS and CDR2 YFSETQ. V was clipped by 4 bases and J by 5 bases; unmatched bases: 8. The CDR3 here is CASSPDREGTEAFF. The DNA for the CDR3 is TGCGCCAGCAGCCCCGACAGGGAGGGAACTGAAGCTTTCTTT.

The chain employs TRBV7-9 and TRBJ2-7; either TRBD1 or TRBD2 may fit D (5 bases each). Germline CDR1 reads SEHNR; CDR2 reads FQNEAQ (reference sequence). The CDR3 runs to 14 residues. Trimming cost V 5 bases and J 5 bases, with 16 bases left between them. CDR3 loop: CASSTGTVPNEQYF. The CDR3 DNA is TGTGCCAGCAGCACCGGGACCGTCCCTAACGAGCAGTACTTC.

The chain has TRBV3-1 (or the pseudogene TRBV3-2) and TRBJ2-7; the D gene is possibly TRBD1 (6 bases). From germline, CDR1 is LGHDT and CDR2 YNNKEL (reference sequence). V lost 6 bases and J 8 bases, leaving 11 bases between the germline ends. This CDR3 contains 11 residues. The CDR3 protein is CASSQTGQQYF. Here the CDR3 DNA reads TGTGCCAGCAGTCAGACAGGTCAGCAGTACTTC.

This chain joins TRBV2 and TRBJ2-3, with 7 bases fitting TRBD1. Trimming removed 6 bases from V and 1 base from J; junction bases left unmatched: 4. Germline assignment: CDR1 SNHLY and CDR2 FYNNEI. The CDR3 spans 14 residues. CDR3 DNA sequence: TGTGCCAGCAGGACAGGGTCTGGCACAGATACGCAGTATTTT. Encoded protein: CASRTGSGTDTQYF.

The chain joins TRBV11-2 to TRBJ2-7, with 9 bases lining up with TRBD1. CDR3 length: 14 amino acids. Germline CDR1 is SGHAT and CDR2 is FQNNGV. V gave up 6 bases and J gave up 6 bases; unmatched junction bases: 9. The CDR3 here is CASSTGTGTFEQYF. DNA of the CDR3: TGTGCCAGCAGTACCGGGACAGGGACATTCGAGCAGTACTTC.

The chain couples TRBV19 to TRBJ1-3; weak D call: TRBD1 (6 bases). The length of the CDR3 is 16 residues. V dropped 7 bases and J dropped 0 bases, with 16 bases sitting between them. Germline CDR1 is LNHDA and CDR2 is SQIVND (reference sequence). The CDR3 region is CASKIGGAYSGNTIYF. The CDR3 DNA is TGTGCCAGTAAGATCGGGGGCGCTTACTCTGGAAACACCATATATTTT.

V gene TRBV28 combines with J gene TRBJ1-3; tentatively, D is TRBD1 (6 bases). Trimming removed 3 bases from V and 3 bases from J, with 21 bases in between. The length of the CDR3 is 18 residues. The germline V gene has CDR1 MDHEN and CDR2 SYDVKM. The DNA of the CDR3 is TGTGCCAGCAGTTTTATGGGTCTCGGGACAAGGAGTGGAAACACCATATATTTT. Translated, it gives CASSFMGLGTRSGNTIYF.

CDR3 residues: CASGRTSGYNEQFF. Written as DNA, the CDR3 is TGTGCCAGCGGGCGGACTAGCGGGTACAATGAGCAGTTCTTC. V and J are TRBV2 and TRBJ2-1, with 11 bases lining up with TRBD2. Germline-derived CDR1 and CDR2 are SNHLY and FYNNEI. Trimming cost V 8 bases and J 4 bases; bases outside gene matches: 4. CDR3 length: 14 amino acids.

This clone occurred once. The CDR3 DNA reads TGCGCCAGCAGCTTGGCCCTTCAAGCGGAAGAGACCCAGTACTTC. The encoded protein is CASSLALQAEETQYF. The genes are TRBV5-1 and TRBJ2-5; tentatively, D is TRBD2 (5 bases). CDR3 size: 15 residues. The V end lost 0 bases, the J end lost 3 bases, and 12 bases lay between the germline ends. CDR1 is SGHRS and CDR2 is YFSETQ in the germline V gene.

The gene calls are TRBV18 and TRBJ2-5; the match to TRBD1 covers 9 bases. Germline trimming cut 0 bases from V and 4 bases from J; bases unmatched to any gene: 3. Germline lookup yields CDR1 KGHSH and CDR2 LQKENI. This CDR3 has 15 residues. This CDR3 reads CASSPPTGGSETQYF. For the CDR3, the DNA is TGTGCCAGCTCACCACCAACAGGGGGCTCAGAGACCCAGTACTTC. The complete variable domain, with remaining parts taken from reference TRBV18 and TRBJ2-5, reads NAGVMQNPRHLVRRRGQEARLRCSPMKGHSHVYWYRQLPEEGLKFMVYLQKENIIDESGMPKERFSAEFPKEGPSILRIQQVVRGDSAAYFCASSPPTGGSETQYFGPGTRLLVL.

The chain is built from TRBV2 and TRBJ1-1; D remains ambiguous. Germline loops: CDR1 SNHLY, CDR2 FYNNEI. CDR3 length: 13 residues. The ends were cut back, 1 base at V and 1 base at J, with 4 bases in the middle. In DNA form, the CDR3 reads TGTGCCAGCAGTGAAGTCGAGAACACTGAAGCTTTCTTT. It codes for CASSEVENTEAFF. Based on the CDR3 plus reference TRBV2 and TRBJ1-1, the full variable domain is EPEVTQTPSHQVTQMGQEVILRCVPISNHLYFYWYRQILGQKVEFLVSFYNNEISEKSEIFDDQFSVERPDGSNFTLKIRSTKLEDSAMYFCASSEVENTEAFFGQGTRLTVV.

This chain joins TRBV28 and TRBJ1-2, with TRBD1 matching 8 bases. The germline CDR1 and CDR2 sequences are MDHEN and SYDVKM. J was trimmed by 4 bases and V by 4 bases; bases with no gene match: 8. There are 15 residues in the CDR3. For the CDR3, the DNA is TGTGCCAGCAGTTCGGGACAGGTGTTGGGCTATGGCTACACCTTC. Translating gives CASSSGQVLGYGYTF.

The chain couples TRBV24-1 to TRBJ2-7; D gene uncertain. This CDR3 is 12 amino acids long. CDR1 is KGHDR and CDR2 is SFDVKD in the germline V gene. V lost 4 bases, J lost 7 bases, and 10 bases lay in between. CDR3 loop: CATSDDRWEQYF. The CDR3 DNA sequence: TGTGCCACCAGTGACGACCGCTGGGAGCAGTACTTC.

The V and J genes are TRBV27 and TRBJ2-1; no clear D gene. Germline V gene data show CDR1 as MNHEY and CDR2 as SMNVEV (reference sequence). Trimming took 2 bases from V and 2 from J, leaving 7 bases between them. The CDR3 extends over 14 amino acids. The chain's CDR3 is CASSLVNPYNEQFF. The DNA of the CDR3 is TGTGCCAGCAGTTTAGTGAATCCCTACAATGAGCAGTTCTTC.

The J gene is TRBJ2-1, the V gene TRBV5-1; 12 nucleotides match TRBD2. This CDR3 has 18 residues. The V gene end was trimmed by 2 bases and the J gene end by 12 bases; junction bases not matched to a gene: 18. Germline V gene lookup returns CDR1 SGHRS and CDR2 YFSETQ. The CDR3 sequence is CASSFLAGGSRQYKGQFF. In DNA form, the CDR3 reads TGCGCCAGCAGCTTCCTAGCGGGAGGGAGTAGGCAATATAAAGGGCAGTTCTTC. The full variable domain, rest sourced from reference TRBV5-1 and TRBJ2-1, is KAGVTQTPRYLIKTRGQQVTLSCSPISGHRSVSWYQQTPGQGLQFLFEYFSETQRNKGNFPGRFSGRQFSNSRSEMNVSTLELGDSALYLCASSFLAGGSRQYKGQFFGPGTRLTVL.

The genes are TRBV12-5 and TRBJ2-1, with a tentative D call TRBD1 (5 bases). Deletions cut 0 bases from V and 5 bases from J, with 14 bases between. CDR3 length: 16 amino acids. Germline values: CDR1 LGHNT, CDR2 FRNRAP. CDR3 DNA sequence: TGTGCTAGTGGTTTGGTACTCGGACATTCCGACAATGAGCAGTTCTTC. Translated: CASGLVLGHSDNEQFF.

The genes are TRBV7-9 and TRBJ2-3; D perhaps matches TRBD2 (6 bases). CDR3 size: 16 residues. CDR1 and CDR2 from the germline V gene are SEHNR and FQNEAQ (reference sequence). V lost 3 bases and J lost 1, with 14 bases in between. The CDR3 bases are TGTGCCAGCAGCTTCGGGGGTTCGGGAGGCACAGATACGCAGTATTTT. As protein: CASSFGGSGGTDTQYF.

This chain connects TRBV5-1 to TRBJ2-4; D may be TRBD2 (6 bases). Per germline, CDR1 SGHRS and CDR2 YFSETQ. This CDR3 spans 13 amino acids. V was pared by 5 bases and J by 8 bases, with 14 bases between. The CDR3 loop is CASRFGGEDIQYF. CDR3 sequence (DNA): TGCGCCAGCAGGTTCGGAGGGGAAGACATTCAGTACTTC.

This clone turned up a few times. The V and J genes are TRBV11-2 and TRBJ1-6, with D possibly TRBD1 on 6 matching bases. In germline, CDR1 is SGHAT, CDR2 FQNNGV. V was pared by 4 bases and J by 8 bases, with 9 bases between. The CDR3 contains 13 residues. The CDR3 DNA follows: TGTGCCAGCAGCTCAAACAGGGATTCACCCCTCCACTTT. Translating it yields CASSSNRDSPLHF.

J is TRBJ1-5 and V is TRBV30; D is undetermined. There are 13 residues in the CDR3. CDR1 and CDR2 (germline): GTSNPN, SVGIG (reference sequence). With 0 bases removed from V and 4 bases from J, the gap between germline ends came to 7 bases. CDR3 in DNA: TGTGCCTGGAGTGTAGGTGAGAATCAGCCCCAGCATTTT. Translated: CAWSVGENQPQHF. The complete variable domain, with remaining parts taken from reference TRBV30 and TRBJ1-5, reads SQTIHQWPATLVQPVGSPLSLECTVEGTSNPNLYWYRQAAGRGLQLLFYSVGIGQISSEVPQNLSASRPQDRQFILSSKKLLLSDSGFYLCAWSVGENQPQHFGDGTRLSIL.

The chain uses TRBV4-2 and TRBJ1-3; no definite D call. V was trimmed by 0 bases and J by 0 bases, leaving 9 bases between them. The CDR3 is made up of 16 amino acids. The germline V gene encodes CDR1 LGHNA and CDR2 YNFKEQ. DNA of the CDR3: TGTGCCAGCAGCCAAGATAAGACGGACTCTGGAAACACCATATATTTT. Protein: CASSQDKTDSGNTIYF.

The table lists this clone with a few counts. The rearrangement uses TRBV7-8 and TRBJ2-7, with a possible D match to TRBD2 (5 bases). CDR3 length: 12 residues. Germline V gene lookup returns CDR1 SGHVS and CDR2 FQNEAQ. V was clipped by 5 bases and J by 3 bases, with 8 bases between them. This chain's CDR3 is CASSPGNYEQYF. The CDR3, as DNA: TGTGCCAGCAGCCCCGGGAACTACGAGCAGTACTTC. Full variable domain (outside the CDR3, taken from reference TRBV7-8 and TRBJ2-7): GAGVSQSPRYKVAKRGQDVALRCDPISGHVSLFWYQQALGQGPEFLTYFQNEAQLDKSGLPSDRFFAERPEGSVSTLKIQRTQQEDSAVYLCASSPGNYEQYFGPGTRLTVT.

The chain joins TRBV2 to TRBJ2-3; TRBD2 matches 10 bases. CDR3 size: 15 residues. The V gene end was trimmed by 6 bases and the J gene end by 4 bases; junction bases not matched to a gene: 7. The germline V gene has CDR1 SNHLY and CDR2 FYNNEI. CDR3 sequence: CASSPSGSPADTQYF. CDR3 in DNA: TGTGCCAGCAGCCCTAGCGGGAGCCCCGCAGATACGCAGTATTTT.

The chain couples TRBV9 to TRBJ2-4, with D unclear. There are 14 residues in the CDR3. Germline V gene lookup returns CDR1 SGDLS and CDR2 YYNGEE. Trimming cost V 1 base and J 2 bases, with 7 bases left between them. CDR3 nucleotide sequence: TGTGCCAGCAGCGTAAAGGATTCCAAAAACATTCAGTACTTC. Amino acid sequence: CASSVKDSKNIQYF. Variable domain in full (rest from reference TRBV9 and TRBJ2-4): DSGVTQTPKHLITATGQRVTLRCSPRSGDLSVYWYQQSLDQGLQFLIQYYNGEERAKGNILERFSAQQFPDLHSELNLSSLELGDSALYFCASSVKDSKNIQYFGAGTRLSVL.

This chain joins TRBV24-1 and TRBJ2-1, with TRBD2 identical over 10 bases. This CDR3 has 17 amino acids. Trimming at V came to 9 bases and at J to 0 bases, leaving 10 bases not matched to a gene. Germline V gene lookup returns CDR1 KGHDR and CDR2 SFDVKD. The CDR3 bases are TGTGCCACCGGGACTAGCGAGCCGGGGAGCTCCTACAATGAGCAGTTCTTC. This gives the protein CATGTSEPGSSYNEQFF.

The CDR3 DNA follows: TGTGCCAGCCGTACTAGCGGCCTTCCCTACGAGCAGTACTTC. Translated, it gives CASRTSGLPYEQYF. The chain couples TRBV27 to TRBJ2-7; 8 bases are shared with TRBD2. V lost 8 bases, J lost 2 bases, and 8 bases stayed unmatched. CDR1 is MNHEY, CDR2 SMNVEV, per germline (reference sequence). CDR3 length: 14 amino acids.

V gene TRBV19 combines with J gene TRBJ2-1; a possible D gene is TRBD2 (6 bases). This CDR3 has 16 residues. Germline V gene sequence: CDR1 LNHDA, CDR2 SQIVND (reference sequence). V was cut by 3 bases and J by 0 bases, with 12 bases left in between. The CDR3 region is CASSISGGASYNEQFF. The CDR3 coding sequence is TGTGCCAGTAGTATTTCTGGCGGGGCCTCCTACAATGAGCAGTTCTTC.

V and J are TRBV2 and TRBJ2-4; D remains unclear. The V gene lost 4 bases and the J gene lost 7 bases, with 5 bases spanning the gap. Germline V CDR1 and CDR2: SNHLY, FYNNEI. There are 11 residues in the CDR3. CDR3 loop: CASSGGNIQYF. The CDR3, as DNA: TGTGCCAGCAGTGGAGGTAACATTCAGTACTTC.

J is TRBJ1-5 and V is TRBV19, with a possible D match to TRBD1 (5 bases). CDR1 and CDR2 (germline): LNHDA, SQIVND (reference sequence). This CDR3 region has 13 residues. V was clipped by 8 bases and J by 3 bases, with 11 bases between them. CDR3 DNA sequence: TGTGCCAGTGCGACAGACTCCAATCAGCCCCAGCATTTT. It specifies CASATDSNQPQHF.